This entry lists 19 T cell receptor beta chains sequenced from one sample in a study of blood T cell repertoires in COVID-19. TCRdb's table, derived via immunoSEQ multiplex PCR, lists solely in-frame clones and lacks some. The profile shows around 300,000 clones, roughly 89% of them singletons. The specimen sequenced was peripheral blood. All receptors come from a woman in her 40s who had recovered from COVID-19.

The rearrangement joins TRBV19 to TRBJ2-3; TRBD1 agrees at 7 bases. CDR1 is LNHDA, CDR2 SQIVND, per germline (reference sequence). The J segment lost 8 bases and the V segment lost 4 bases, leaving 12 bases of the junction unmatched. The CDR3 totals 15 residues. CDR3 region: CASSRATGIGATQYF. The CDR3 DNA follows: TGTGCCAGTAGTAGGGCGACAGGGATTGGAGCTACGCAGTATTTT.

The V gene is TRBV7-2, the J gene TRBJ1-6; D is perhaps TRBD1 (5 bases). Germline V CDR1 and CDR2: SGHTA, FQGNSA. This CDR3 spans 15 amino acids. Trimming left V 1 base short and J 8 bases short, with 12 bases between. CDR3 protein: CASSLGGRVDSPLHF. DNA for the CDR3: TGTGCCAGCAGCTTAGGGGGCAGGGTTGATTCACCCCTCCACTTT.

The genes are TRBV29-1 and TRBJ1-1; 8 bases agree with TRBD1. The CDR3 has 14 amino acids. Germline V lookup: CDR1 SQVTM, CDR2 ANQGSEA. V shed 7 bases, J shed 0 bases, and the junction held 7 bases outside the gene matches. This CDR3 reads CSAKGQVVNTEAFF. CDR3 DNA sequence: TGCAGCGCTAAGGGACAGGTAGTGAACACTGAAGCTTTCTTT.

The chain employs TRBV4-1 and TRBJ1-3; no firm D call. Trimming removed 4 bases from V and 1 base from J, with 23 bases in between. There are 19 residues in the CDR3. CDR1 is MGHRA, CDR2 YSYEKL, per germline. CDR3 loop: CASSPPGRNKVQSGNTIYF. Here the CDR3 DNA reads TGCGCCAGCAGCCCCCCCGGGAGGAATAAAGTCCAATCTGGAAACACCATATATTTT.

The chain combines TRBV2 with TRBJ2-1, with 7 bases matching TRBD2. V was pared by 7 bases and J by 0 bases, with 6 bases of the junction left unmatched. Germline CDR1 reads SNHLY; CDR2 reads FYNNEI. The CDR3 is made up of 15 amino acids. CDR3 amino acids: CASTLGRGSYNEQFF. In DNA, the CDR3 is TGTGCCAGCACCCTGGGGAGGGGCTCCTACAATGAGCAGTTCTTC.

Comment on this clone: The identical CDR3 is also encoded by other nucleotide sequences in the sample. The CDR3 nucleotides read TGTGCCAGCTCACCCGGACACGATCAGCCCCAGCATTTT. Protein product: CASSPGHDQPQHF. The chain uses TRBV18 and TRBJ1-5; D is possibly TRBD1 (5 bases). V was trimmed by 3 bases and J by 5 bases, leaving 8 bases between them. This CDR3 spans 13 amino acids. Per the germline V gene, CDR1 is KGHSH and CDR2 is LQKENI.

CDR3 protein: CASGAGLDNEQYF. The CDR3 DNA reads as TGTGCCAGCGGGGCGGGACTAGACAACGAGCAGTACTTC. V is TRBV28 and J is TRBJ2-7; 8 bases fit TRBD2. CDR1 MDHEN and CDR2 SYDVKM come from the germline V gene. The V gene end was trimmed by 8 bases and the J gene end by 5 bases; junction bases not matched to a gene: 8. This CDR3 is 13 amino acids long.

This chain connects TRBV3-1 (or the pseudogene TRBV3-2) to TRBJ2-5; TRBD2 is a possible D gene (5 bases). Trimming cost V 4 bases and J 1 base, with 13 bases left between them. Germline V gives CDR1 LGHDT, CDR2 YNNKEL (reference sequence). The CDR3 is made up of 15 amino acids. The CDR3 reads CASSPGSGAQETQYF. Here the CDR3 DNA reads TGTGCCAGCAGCCCTGGAAGCGGAGCCCAAGAGACCCAGTACTTC.

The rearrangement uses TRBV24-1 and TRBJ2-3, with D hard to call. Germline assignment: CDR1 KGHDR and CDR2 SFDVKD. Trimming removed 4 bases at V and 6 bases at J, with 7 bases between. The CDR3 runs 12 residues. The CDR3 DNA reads TGTGCCACCAGTGAATCCGGGGATACGCAGTATTTT. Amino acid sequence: CATSESGDTQYF.

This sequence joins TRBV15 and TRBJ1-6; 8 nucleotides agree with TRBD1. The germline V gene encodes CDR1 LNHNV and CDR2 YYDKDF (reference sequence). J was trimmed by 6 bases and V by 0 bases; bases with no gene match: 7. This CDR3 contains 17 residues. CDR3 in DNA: TGTGCCACCAGCAGAGATGGAACAGGGGGAGTTAATTCACCCCTCCACTTT. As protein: CATSRDGTGGVNSPLHF.

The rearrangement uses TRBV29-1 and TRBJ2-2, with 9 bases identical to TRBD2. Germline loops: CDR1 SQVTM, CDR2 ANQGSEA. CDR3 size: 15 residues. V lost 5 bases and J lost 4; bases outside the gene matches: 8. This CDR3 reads CSVRIAGDATGELFF. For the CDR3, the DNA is TGCAGCGTTCGAATAGCGGGAGACGCCACCGGGGAGCTGTTTTTT.

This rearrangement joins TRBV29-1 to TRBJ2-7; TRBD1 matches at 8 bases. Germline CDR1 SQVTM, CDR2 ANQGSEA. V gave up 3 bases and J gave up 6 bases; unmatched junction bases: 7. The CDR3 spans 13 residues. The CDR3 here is CSVDSHQGAEQYF. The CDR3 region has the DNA TGCAGCGTTGACTCCCATCAGGGGGCCGAGCAGTACTTC.

CDR3 residues: CASSTPGSTEQYF. The CDR3 nucleotides are TGTGCCAGCAGCACTCCCGGTTCCACCGAGCAGTACTTC. The gene calls are TRBV6-5 and TRBJ2-7, with no clear D. This CDR3 is 13 amino acids long. Germline CDR1 reads MNHEY; CDR2 reads SVGAGI. Trimming left V 6 bases short and J 6 bases short, with 15 bases between.

CDR3: CASSLRDRGPISYEQYF. The CDR3 nucleotides read TGTGCCAGCAGCCTCCGGGACAGGGGGCCCATCTCCTACGAGCAGTACTTC. The chain joins TRBV13 to TRBJ2-7; 12 positions match TRBD1. Germline-derived CDR1 and CDR2 are PRHDT and FYEKMQ (reference sequence). With 5 bases clipped from V and 0 bases from J, the junction kept 8 bases outside the gene matches. CDR3 length equals 17 residues.

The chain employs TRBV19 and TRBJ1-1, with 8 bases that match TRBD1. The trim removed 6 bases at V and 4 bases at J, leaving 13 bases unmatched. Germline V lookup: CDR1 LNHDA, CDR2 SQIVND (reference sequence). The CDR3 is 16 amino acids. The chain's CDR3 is CASRMTGVGFSTEAFF. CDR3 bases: TGTGCCAGTAGGATGACAGGGGTCGGTTTCAGCACTGAAGCTTTCTTT.

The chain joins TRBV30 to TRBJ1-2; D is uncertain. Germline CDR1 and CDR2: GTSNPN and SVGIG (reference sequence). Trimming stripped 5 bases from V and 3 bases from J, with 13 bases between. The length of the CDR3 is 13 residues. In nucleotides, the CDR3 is TGTGCCTGGGGGCTAACCCACTACTATGGCTACACCTTC. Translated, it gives CAWGLTHYYGYTF.

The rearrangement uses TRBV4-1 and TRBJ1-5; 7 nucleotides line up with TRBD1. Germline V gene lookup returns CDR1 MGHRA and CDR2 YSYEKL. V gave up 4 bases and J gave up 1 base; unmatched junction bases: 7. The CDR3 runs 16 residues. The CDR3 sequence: CASSLQQGKSNQPQHF. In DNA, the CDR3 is TGCGCCAGCAGCCTACAACAGGGGAAGAGCAATCAGCCCCAGCATTTT.

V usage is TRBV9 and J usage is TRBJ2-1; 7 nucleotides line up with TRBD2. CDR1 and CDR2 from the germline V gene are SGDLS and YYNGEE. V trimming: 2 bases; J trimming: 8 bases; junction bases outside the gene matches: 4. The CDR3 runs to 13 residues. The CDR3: CASSVLAEDEQFF. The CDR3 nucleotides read TGTGCCAGCAGCGTCCTAGCGGAGGATGAGCAGTTCTTC.

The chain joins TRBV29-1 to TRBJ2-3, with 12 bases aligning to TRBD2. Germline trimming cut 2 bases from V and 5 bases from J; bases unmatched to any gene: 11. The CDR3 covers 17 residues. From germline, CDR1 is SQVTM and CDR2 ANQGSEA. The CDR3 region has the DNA TGCAGCGTTGAATACGCTAGCGGGAGGGCCGGGATAGATACGCAGTATTTT. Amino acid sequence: CSVEYASGRAGIDTQYF.